This is a list of T cell receptor beta chains from one sample in a study of blood T cell repertoires in COVID-19. The protocol was immunoSEQ multiplex PCR, while the TCRdb copy is restricted to in-frame clones and leaves out a portion. The sample includes some 62,000 clones, roughly 76% of them seen just once. Sequences were obtained from peripheral blood. The receptors here all came from a human donor in a cohort sampled during active COVID-19. The CDR3 runs from the conserved cysteine through the conserved F or W. A D gene is named only where the DNA matches it firmly. Only part of the rows carry a size: once, few, many, or a class if the clone is expanded.

j_gene	abundance	v_gene	d_gene	CDR3nt	CDR3aa
TRBJ2-7	-	TRBV5-4	TRBD2	TGTGCCAGCAGCTTGGGACTAGCGGGGGACTACGAGCAGTACTTC	CASSLGLAGDYEQYF
TRBJ1-4	-	TRBV5-6	-	TGTGCCAGCAGCTTGTTTCAGACAACTAATGAAAAACTGTTTTTT	CASSLFQTTNEKLFF
TRBJ1-1	-	TRBV19	-	TGTGCCAGTATGGAGGAGCAGAGGGACACTGAAGCTTTCTTT	CASMEEQRDTEAFF
TRBJ1-2	once	TRBV28	TRBD1	TGTGCCAGCAGTAGGGGGCAAGTTGTTGGCTACACCTTC	CASSRGQVVGYTF
TRBJ2-3	-	TRBV19	-	TGTGCCAGTAGCCAAAGGGGGGATACGCAGTATTTT	CASSQRGDTQYF
TRBJ2-5	-	TRBV7-2	-	TGTGCCAGCAGCTTAGTTAGGTGGTGGGGGGGGCCTCTCCAAGAGACCCAGTACTTC	CASSLVRWWGGPLQETQYF
TRBJ2-5	-	TRBV19	TRBD1	TGTGCCAGTAGCCTCCGGGACAGGCAACCACACTTC	CASSLRDRQPHF
TRBJ2-1	-	TRBV6-2/TRBV6-3	-	TGTGCCAGCAGTTACCGCGGTGAGCAGTTCTTC	CASSYRGEQFF
TRBJ2-2	-	TRBV7-3	-	TGTGCCAGCAGCCTCCTACCAAACACCGGGGAGCTGTTTTTT	CASSLLPNTGELFF
TRBJ1-2	once	TRBV6-5	-	TGTGCCAGCAGTTCAACAACGCTTAACTATGGCTACACCTTC	CASSSTTLNYGYTF
TRBJ1-1	-	TRBV28	-	TGTGCCAGCGGTTACAGTGCCTTAATGAACACTGAAGCTTTCTTT	CASGYSALMNTEAFF
TRBJ2-4	-	TRBV4-1	TRBD1	TGCGCCAGCAGCGGACAGGGTGACAGAGGCATTCAGTACTTC	CASSGQGDRGIQYF
TRBJ2-1	few	TRBV7-6	-	TGTGCCAGCAGCTTAGCGCGGCGCGATGAGCAGTTCTTC	CASSLARRDEQFF
TRBJ2-2	-	TRBV7-6	TRBD2	TGTGCCAGCAGCGCAACCGGGACTAGCAAAACCGGGGAGCTGTTTTTT	CASSATGTSKTGELFF
TRBJ2-2	once	TRBV15	TRBD1	TGTGCCACCAGCCTCGACAGGGGCATCGGGGAGCTGTTTTTT	CATSLDRGIGELFF
TRBJ2-3	-	TRBV9	TRBD1	TGTGCCAGCAGCGCACAGGGGGCAGATACGCAGTATTTT	CASSAQGADTQYF
TRBJ2-5	-	TRBV29-1	-	TGCAGCGCCCTGTCGTCAGGGGCCGAGACCCAGTACTTC	CSALSSGAETQYF
TRBJ2-5	once	TRBV9	TRBD2	TGTGCCAGCAGCCCTCGACTAGCGGAGTCCGGTCAGTACTTC	CASSPRLAESGQYF
TRBJ2-4	-	TRBV5-4	TRBD2	TGTGCCAGCAGCCGAACTAGCGGGTTGACAGCAGCCAAAAACATTCAGTACTTC	CASSRTSGLTAAKNIQYF
TRBJ1-2	-	TRBV19	TRBD1	TGTGCCAGTAGTAGCGCCAGGGACAGGCGCAACTATGGCTACACCTTC	CASSSARDRRNYGYTF
TRBJ2-1	-	TRBV6-1	-	TGTGCCAGCAGTGAAAGAAACAGGGAGCAGTTCTTC	CASSERNREQFF
TRBJ1-5	-	TRBV20-1	-	TGCAGTGCTAGTGTCCGGGGGGAGGGTCAGCCCCAGCATTTT	CSASVRGEGQPQHF
TRBJ2-3	-	TRBV4-2	TRBD2	TGTGCCAGCAGCCAAGAGCGCGCGGGGGTTAACTCAGATACGCAGTATTTT	CASSQERAGVNSDTQYF
TRBJ1-6	-	TRBV6-5	-	TGTGCCAGCAGGAGACTGGAAGTTAATTCACCCCTCCACTTT	CASRRLEVNSPLHF
TRBJ2-6	-	TRBV21-1	-	TGTGCCAGCAGCAAAGTTCGGCTACGCTCAGGTTCTGGGGCCAACGTCCTGACTTTC	CASSKVRLRSGSGANVLTF
TRBJ2-1	-	TRBV7-8	-	TGTGCCAGCAGCCAAGAGAGGAATGAGCAGTTCTTC	CASSQERNEQFF
TRBJ1-4	-	TRBV9	-	TGTGCCAGCAGCGCAAATGAGGGAAAACTGTTTTTT	CASSANEGKLFF
TRBJ2-1	-	TRBV9	TRBD2	TGTGCCAGCAGCTCGCGGGGGGGCCCCAGCAATGAGCAGTTCTTC	CASSSRGGPSNEQFF
TRBJ1-1	-	TRBV7-8	-	TGTGCCAGCAGCTTGGAAACAGGGACTGAAGCTTTCTTT	CASSLETGTEAFF
TRBJ1-2	once	TRBV7-2	TRBD1	TGTGCCAGCAAAGGGGGACAGGGAAACAACTATGGCTACACCTTC	CASKGGQGNNYGYTF
TRBJ1-2	-	TRBV6-5	-	TGTGCCAGCAGTAGAGGTGGACAGAACTATGGCTACACCTTC	CASSRGGQNYGYTF
TRBJ2-2	-	TRBV28	-	TGTGCCAGCAGTTTTTTCTTTGGCGGGGCCGACACCGGGGAGCTGTTTTTT	CASSFFFGGADTGELFF
TRBJ2-3	-	TRBV5-1	-	TGCGCCAGCAGCTTGGGGCTCGGGCGGGCCCCAGATACGCAGTATTTT	CASSLGLGRAPDTQYF
TRBJ1-5	-	TRBV7-7	-	TGTGCCAGCAGGTCGAGACAGCGCCGCAATCAGCCCCAGCATTTT	CASRSRQRRNQPQHF
TRBJ2-2	-	TRBV4-1	TRBD2	TGCGCCAGCAGCCCCGGGGGTCTAGCGGGGGGTACCGGGGAGCTGTTTTTT	CASSPGGLAGGTGELFF
TRBJ2-3	once	TRBV7-8	TRBD2	TGTGCCAGCAGCCACCGGGAGGCTCTAGATACGCAGTATTTT	CASSHREALDTQYF
TRBJ2-1	-	TRBV19	TRBD1	TGTGCCAGTAGTATAGTGGCGGGACAGGGTTACAATGAGCAGTTCTTC	CASSIVAGQGYNEQFF
TRBJ2-5	-	TRBV9	TRBD2	TGTGCCAGCAGCGAAGCGGGGGGGGGTTATGAGACCCAGTACTTC	CASSEAGGGYETQYF
TRBJ1-4	-	TRBV28	TRBD1	TGTGCCAGCAGTGACCTGGGACAGGCGAATGAAAAACTGTTTTTT	CASSDLGQANEKLFF
TRBJ2-1	once	TRBV5-1	TRBD2	TGCGCCAGCAGGGCGGGACTAGCATCCAATGAGCAGTTCTTC	CASRAGLASNEQFF
TRBJ2-2	-	TRBV5-1	TRBD1	TGCGCCAGCAGCTTGGAGACAGGGGGCACCGGGGAGCTGTTTTTT	CASSLETGGTGELFF
TRBJ2-3	few	TRBV9	-	TGTGCCAGCAGCCACGACTTAGGTACGCAGTATTTT	CASSHDLGTQYF
TRBJ1-2	few	TRBV7-3	TRBD1	TGTGCCAGCAGCTTGGACAGGGGAAATGGCTACACCTTC	CASSLDRGNGYTF
TRBJ2-5	-	TRBV5-1	TRBD2	TGCGCCAGCAGCTTGCAGACTAGCGGGCAAGAGACCCAGTACTTC	CASSLQTSGQETQYF
TRBJ2-1	-	TRBV4-1	TRBD1	TGCGCCAGCAGCCAACCTGGGACAGCCTACAATGAGCAGTTCTTC	CASSQPGTAYNEQFF
TRBJ1-2	-	TRBV15	TRBD1	TGTGCCACCAGCAGGCGGGACAGGGGTAACTATGGCTACACCTTC	CATSRRDRGNYGYTF
TRBJ2-7	-	TRBV9	TRBD2	TGTGCCAGCAGCGTAGGTTCCGGGGGGGCCGGGTACGAGCAGTACTTC	CASSVGSGGAGYEQYF
TRBJ2-7	-	TRBV7-2	TRBD1	TGTGCCAGCAGACACGGGACAGCCTACGAGCAGTACTTC	CASRHGTAYEQYF
TRBJ2-1	few	TRBV5-6	-	TGTGCCAGCAGCTTGGGTGCGATAGCTGAGCAGTTCTTC	CASSLGAIAEQFF
TRBJ2-7	-	TRBV4-1	-	TGCGCCAGCAGCCGAAGAGTCGGGGCAGGGGAAATCTACGAGCAGTACTTC	CASSRRVGAGEIYEQYF
TRBJ2-7	-	TRBV4-3	TRBD1	TGCGCCAGCAGCCAAGCTCGACAGGGGAACTACGAGCAGTACTTC	CASSQARQGNYEQYF